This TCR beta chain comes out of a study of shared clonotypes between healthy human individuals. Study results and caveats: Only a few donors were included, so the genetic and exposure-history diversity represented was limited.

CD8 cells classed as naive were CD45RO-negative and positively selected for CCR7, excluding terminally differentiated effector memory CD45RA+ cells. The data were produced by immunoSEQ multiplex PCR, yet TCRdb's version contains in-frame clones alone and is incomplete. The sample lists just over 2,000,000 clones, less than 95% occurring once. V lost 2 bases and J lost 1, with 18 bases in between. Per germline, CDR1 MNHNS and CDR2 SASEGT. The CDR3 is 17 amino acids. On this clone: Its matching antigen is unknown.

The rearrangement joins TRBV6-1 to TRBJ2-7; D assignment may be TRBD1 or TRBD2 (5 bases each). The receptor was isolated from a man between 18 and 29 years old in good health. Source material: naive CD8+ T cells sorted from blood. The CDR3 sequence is CASSEWDTGTASYEQYF. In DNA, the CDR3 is TGTGCCAGCAGTGAATGGGATACCGGGACGGCGTCCTACGAGCAGTACTTC.